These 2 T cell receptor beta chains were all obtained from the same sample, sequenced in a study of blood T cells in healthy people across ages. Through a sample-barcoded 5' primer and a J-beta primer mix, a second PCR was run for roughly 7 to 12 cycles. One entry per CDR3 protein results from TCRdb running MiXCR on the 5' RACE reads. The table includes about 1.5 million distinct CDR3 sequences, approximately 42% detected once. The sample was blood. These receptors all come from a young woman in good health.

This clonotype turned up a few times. CDR3 loop: CASTSFLGQGYTF. Here the CDR3 DNA reads TGTGCCAGCACTTCCTTTTTGGGTCAAGGCTACACCTTC. The chain joins TRBV12-3 or TRBV12-4 to TRBJ1-2; D is ambiguous. Trimming cost V 7 bases and J 8 bases, with 17 bases left between them. The CDR3 has 13 amino acids.

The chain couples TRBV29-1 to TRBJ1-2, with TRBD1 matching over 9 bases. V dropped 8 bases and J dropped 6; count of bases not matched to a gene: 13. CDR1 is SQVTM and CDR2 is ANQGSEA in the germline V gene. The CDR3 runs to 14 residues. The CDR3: CSIQRDREFNGYTF. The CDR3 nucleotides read TGCAGCATCCAAAGGGACAGGGAATTTAATGGCTACACCTTC.